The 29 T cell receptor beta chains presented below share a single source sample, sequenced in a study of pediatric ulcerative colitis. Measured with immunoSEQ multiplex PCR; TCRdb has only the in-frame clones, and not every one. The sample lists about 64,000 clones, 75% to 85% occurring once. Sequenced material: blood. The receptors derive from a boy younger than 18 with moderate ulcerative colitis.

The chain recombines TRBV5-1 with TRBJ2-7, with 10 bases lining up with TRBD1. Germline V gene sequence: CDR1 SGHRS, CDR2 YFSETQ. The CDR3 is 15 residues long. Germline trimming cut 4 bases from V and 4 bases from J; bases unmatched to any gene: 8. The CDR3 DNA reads TGCGCCAGCAGCGTGATGACAGGGGGCATTTACGAGCAGTACTTC. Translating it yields CASSVMTGGIYEQYF.

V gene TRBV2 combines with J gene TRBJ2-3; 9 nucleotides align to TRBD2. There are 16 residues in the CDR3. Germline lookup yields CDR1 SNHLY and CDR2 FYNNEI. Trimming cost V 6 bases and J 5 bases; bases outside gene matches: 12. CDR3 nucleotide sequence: TGTGCCAGCAGGTTTAAGAGCGGGGGGCCAGGAGATACGCAGTATTTT. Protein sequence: CASRFKSGGPGDTQYF.

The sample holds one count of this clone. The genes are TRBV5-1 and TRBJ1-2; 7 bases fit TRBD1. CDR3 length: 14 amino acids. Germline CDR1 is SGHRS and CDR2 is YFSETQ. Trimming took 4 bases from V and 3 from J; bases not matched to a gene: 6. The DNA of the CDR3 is TGCGCCAGCAGCAGGACAGGTGGGGACTATGGCTACACCTTC. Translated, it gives CASSRTGGDYGYTF.

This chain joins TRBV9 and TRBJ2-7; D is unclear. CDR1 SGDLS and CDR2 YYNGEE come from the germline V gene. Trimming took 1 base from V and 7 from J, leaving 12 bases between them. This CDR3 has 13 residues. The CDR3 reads CASSVHPQGEQYF. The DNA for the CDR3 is TGTGCCAGCAGCGTACATCCCCAAGGGGAGCAGTACTTC.

CDR3 amino acids: CASSPGLAGGADTQYF. CDR3 nucleotides: TGTGCCAGCAGCCCCGGACTAGCGGGGGGGGCAGATACGCAGTATTTT. J is TRBJ2-3 and V is TRBV7-2; 15 bases are shared with TRBD2. The CDR3 has 16 amino acids. The V and J ends lost 5 bases and 4 bases, in that order; junction bases with no gene match: 4. Germline V gene lookup returns CDR1 SGHTA and CDR2 FQGNSA.

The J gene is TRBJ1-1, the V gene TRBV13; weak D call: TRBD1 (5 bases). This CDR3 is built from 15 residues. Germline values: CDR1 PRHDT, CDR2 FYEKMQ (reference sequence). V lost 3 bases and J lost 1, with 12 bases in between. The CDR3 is CASSFPGNANTEAFF. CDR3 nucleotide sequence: TGTGCCAGCAGCTTCCCAGGGAACGCGAACACTGAAGCTTTCTTT.

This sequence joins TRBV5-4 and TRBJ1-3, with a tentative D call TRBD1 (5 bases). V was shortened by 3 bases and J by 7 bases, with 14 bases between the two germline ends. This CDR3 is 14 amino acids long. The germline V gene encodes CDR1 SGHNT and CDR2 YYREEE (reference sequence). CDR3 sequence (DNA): TGTGCCAGCAGCTCCGACAGTTTCGGTAACACCATATATTTT. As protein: CASSSDSFGNTIYF.

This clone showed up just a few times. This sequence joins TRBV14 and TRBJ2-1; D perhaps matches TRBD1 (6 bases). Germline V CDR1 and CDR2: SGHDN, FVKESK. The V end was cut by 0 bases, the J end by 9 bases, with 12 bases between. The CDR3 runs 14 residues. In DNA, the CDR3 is TGTGCCAGCAGCCAAGATGTGGGGGCAGGTGAGCAGTTCTTC. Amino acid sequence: CASSQDVGAGEQFF.

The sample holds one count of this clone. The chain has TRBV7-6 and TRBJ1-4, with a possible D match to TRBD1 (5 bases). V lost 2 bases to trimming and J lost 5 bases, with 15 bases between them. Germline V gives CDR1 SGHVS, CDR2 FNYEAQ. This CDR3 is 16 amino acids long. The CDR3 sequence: CASSLRSGTENEKLFF. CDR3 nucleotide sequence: TGTGCCAGCAGCTTACGATCCGGGACGGAGAATGAAAAACTGTTTTTT.

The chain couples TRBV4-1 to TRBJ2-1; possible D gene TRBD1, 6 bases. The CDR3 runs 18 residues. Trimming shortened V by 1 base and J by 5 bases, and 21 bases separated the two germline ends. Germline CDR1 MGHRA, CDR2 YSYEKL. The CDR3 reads CASSQGEVGGTTHNEQFF. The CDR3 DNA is TGCGCCAGCAGCCAAGGGGAAGTTGGTGGGACAACTCACAATGAGCAGTTCTTC.

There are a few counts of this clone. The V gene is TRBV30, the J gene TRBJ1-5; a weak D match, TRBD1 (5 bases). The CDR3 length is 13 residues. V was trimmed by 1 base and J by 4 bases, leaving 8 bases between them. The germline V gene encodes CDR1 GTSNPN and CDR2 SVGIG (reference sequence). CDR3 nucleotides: TGTGCCTGGAGTGCAGGGACTAATCAGCCCCAGCATTTT. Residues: CAWSAGTNQPQHF.

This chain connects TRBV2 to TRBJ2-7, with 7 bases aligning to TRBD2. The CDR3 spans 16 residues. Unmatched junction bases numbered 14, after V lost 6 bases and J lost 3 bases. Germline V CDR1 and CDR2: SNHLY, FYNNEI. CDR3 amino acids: CASRDSGPGLGYEQYF. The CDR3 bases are TGTGCCAGCAGAGATAGCGGGCCGGGGCTCGGCTACGAGCAGTACTTC. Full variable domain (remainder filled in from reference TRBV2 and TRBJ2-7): EPEVTQTPSHQVTQMGQEVILRCVPISNHLYFYWYRQILGQKVEFLVSFYNNEISEKSEIFDDQFSVERPDGSNFTLKIRSTKLEDSAMYFCASRDSGPGLGYEQYFGPGTRLTVT.

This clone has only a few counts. CDR3: CASGGYYEQYF. The CDR3 nucleotides read TGTGCCAGCGGGGGATACTACGAGCAGTACTTC. This chain uses TRBV2 with TRBJ2-7; D possibly uses TRBD1 or TRBD2 (5 bases each). V was clipped by 8 bases and J by 3 bases, with 8 bases between them. The CDR3 is 11 residues long. Germline loops: CDR1 SNHLY, CDR2 FYNNEI.

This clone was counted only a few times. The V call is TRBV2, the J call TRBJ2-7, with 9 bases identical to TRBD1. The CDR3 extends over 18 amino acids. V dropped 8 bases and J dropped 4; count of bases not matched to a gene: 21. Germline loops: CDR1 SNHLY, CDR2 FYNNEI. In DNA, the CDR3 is TGTGCCAGCGCACGCCCCACGGACAGGGGCCAAAGGGGGTACGAGCAGTACTTC. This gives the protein CASARPTDRGQRGYEQYF.

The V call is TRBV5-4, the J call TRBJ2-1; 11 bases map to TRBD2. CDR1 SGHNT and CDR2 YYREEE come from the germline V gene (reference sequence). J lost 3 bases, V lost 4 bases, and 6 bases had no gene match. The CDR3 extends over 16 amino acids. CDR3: CASSLQTSGIYNEQFF. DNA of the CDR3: TGTGCCAGCAGCCTTCAGACTAGCGGGATCTACAATGAGCAGTTCTTC.

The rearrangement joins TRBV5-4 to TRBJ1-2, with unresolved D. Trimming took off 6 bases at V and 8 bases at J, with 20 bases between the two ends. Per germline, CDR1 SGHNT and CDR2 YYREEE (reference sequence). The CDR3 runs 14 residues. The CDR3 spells CASTSKLGPGGYTF. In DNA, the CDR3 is TGTGCCAGCACCTCCAAGTTGGGCCCTGGAGGCTACACCTTC.

The chain's CDR3 is CASSEAQGRGQYF. DNA of the CDR3: TGTGCCAGCAGTGAAGCCCAGGGCAGGGGTCAGTACTTC. This chain links TRBV6-1 with TRBJ2-4; D perhaps matches TRBD1 (6 bases). The CDR3 contains 13 residues. Trimming removed 0 bases at V and 12 bases at J, with 12 bases between. Germline V gene lookup returns CDR1 MNHNS and CDR2 SASEGT.

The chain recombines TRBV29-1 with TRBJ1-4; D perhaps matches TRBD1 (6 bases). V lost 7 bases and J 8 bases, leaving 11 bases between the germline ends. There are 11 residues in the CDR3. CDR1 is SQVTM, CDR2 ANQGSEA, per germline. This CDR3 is CSARTGEKLFF. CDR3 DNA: TGCAGCGCGAGAACAGGGGAAAAACTGTTTTTT.

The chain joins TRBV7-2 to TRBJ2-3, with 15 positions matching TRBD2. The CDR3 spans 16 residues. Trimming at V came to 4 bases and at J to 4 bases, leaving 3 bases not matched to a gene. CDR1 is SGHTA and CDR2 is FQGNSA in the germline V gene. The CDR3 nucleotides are TGTGCCAGCAGCTGGGGACTAGCGGGGGGTTCAGATACGCAGTATTTT. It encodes CASSWGLAGGSDTQYF.

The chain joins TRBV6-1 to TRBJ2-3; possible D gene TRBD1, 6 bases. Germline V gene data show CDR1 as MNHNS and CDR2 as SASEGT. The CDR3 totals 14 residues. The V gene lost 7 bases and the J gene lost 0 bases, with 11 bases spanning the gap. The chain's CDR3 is CASKDSPSTDTQYF. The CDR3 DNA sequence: TGTGCCAGCAAGGACAGTCCTAGCACAGATACGCAGTATTTT.

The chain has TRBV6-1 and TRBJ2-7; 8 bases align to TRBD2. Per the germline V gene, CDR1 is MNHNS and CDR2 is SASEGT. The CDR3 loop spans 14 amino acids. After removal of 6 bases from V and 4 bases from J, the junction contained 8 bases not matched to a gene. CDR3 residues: CASSKTSGSYEQYF. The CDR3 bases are TGTGCCAGCAGCAAAACTAGCGGATCTTACGAGCAGTACTTC.

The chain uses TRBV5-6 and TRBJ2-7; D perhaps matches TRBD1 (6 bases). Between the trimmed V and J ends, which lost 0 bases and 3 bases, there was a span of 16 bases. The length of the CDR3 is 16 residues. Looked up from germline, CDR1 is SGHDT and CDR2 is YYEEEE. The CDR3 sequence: CASSLVSWTAIYEQYF. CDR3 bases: TGTGCCAGCAGCTTGGTTTCTTGGACAGCAATCTACGAGCAGTACTTC.

The CDR3 protein is CASTTAKETQYF. CDR3 DNA sequence: TGTGCCAGTACGACGGCAAAAGAGACCCAGTACTTC. The chain uses TRBV18 and TRBJ2-5, with D uncertain. Trimming stripped 9 bases from V and 3 bases from J, with 11 bases between. Per germline, CDR1 KGHSH and CDR2 LQKENI. This CDR3 region has 12 residues. Supplemented by reference TRBV18 and TRBJ2-5, the full variable domain reads NAGVMQNPRHLVRRRGQEARLRCSPMKGHSHVYWYRQLPEEGLKFMVYLQKENIIDESGMPKERFSAEFPKEGPSILRIQQVVRGDSAAYFCASTTAKETQYFGPGTRLLVL.

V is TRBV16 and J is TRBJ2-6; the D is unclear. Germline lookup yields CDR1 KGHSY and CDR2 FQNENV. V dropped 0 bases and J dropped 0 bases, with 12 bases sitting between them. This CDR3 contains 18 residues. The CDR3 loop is CASSQSWSAHSGANVLTF. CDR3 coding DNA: TGTGCCAGCAGCCAATCGTGGTCAGCCCACTCTGGGGCCAACGTCCTGACTTTC. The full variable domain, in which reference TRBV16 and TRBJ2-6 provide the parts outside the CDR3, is GEEVAQTPKHLVRGEGQKAKLYCAPIKGHSYVFWYQQVLKNEFKFLISFQNENVFDETGMPKERFSAKCLPNSPCSLEIQATKLEDSAVYFCASSQSWSAHSGANVLTFGAGSRLTVL.

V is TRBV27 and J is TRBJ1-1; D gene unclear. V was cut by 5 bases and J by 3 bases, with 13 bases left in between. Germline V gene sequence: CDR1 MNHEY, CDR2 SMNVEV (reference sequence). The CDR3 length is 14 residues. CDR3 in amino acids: CASSLIPQDTEAFF. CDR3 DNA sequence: TGTGCCAGCAGTCTTATTCCCCAAGACACTGAAGCTTTCTTT.

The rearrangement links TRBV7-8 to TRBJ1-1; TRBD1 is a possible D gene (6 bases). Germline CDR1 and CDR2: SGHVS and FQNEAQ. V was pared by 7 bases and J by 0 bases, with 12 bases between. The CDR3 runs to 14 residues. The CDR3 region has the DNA TGTGCCAGCATCAGGACAGAATTGAACACTGAAGCTTTCTTT. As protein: CASIRTELNTEAFF.

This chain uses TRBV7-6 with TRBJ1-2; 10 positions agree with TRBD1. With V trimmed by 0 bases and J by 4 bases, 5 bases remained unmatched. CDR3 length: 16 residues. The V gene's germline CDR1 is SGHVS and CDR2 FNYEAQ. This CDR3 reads CASSLASTGGAYGYTF. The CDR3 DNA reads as TGTGCCAGCAGCTTAGCTTCGACAGGGGGCGCCTATGGCTACACCTTC.

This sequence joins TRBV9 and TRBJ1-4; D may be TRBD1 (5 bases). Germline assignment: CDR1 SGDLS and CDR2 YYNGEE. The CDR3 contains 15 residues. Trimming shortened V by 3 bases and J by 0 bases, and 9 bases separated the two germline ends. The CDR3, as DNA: TGTGCCAGCAGCGATGGGGGAACAACTAATGAAAAACTGTTTTTT. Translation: CASSDGGTTNEKLFF.

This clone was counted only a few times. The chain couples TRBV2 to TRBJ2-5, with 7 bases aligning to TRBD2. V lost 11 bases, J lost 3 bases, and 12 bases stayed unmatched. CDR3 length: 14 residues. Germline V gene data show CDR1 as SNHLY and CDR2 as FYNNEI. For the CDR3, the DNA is TGTGCCGGATCGAAGAGGCTAGCGGAAGAGACCCAGTACTTC. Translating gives CAGSKRLAEETQYF.